A single sample gave rise to the 24 T cell receptor beta chains below, sequenced in a study of technical replicates of blood from a few donors. The protocol was immunoSEQ multiplex PCR, while the TCRdb copy is restricted to in-frame clones and leaves out a portion. Found here are under 80,000 clones, 90% to 95% of them singletons; the top ten hold around 0.26%. The source material was T cells isolated from PBMCs. Source of these receptors: a human donor in good health.

This sequence joins TRBV6-5 and TRBJ1-1; no definite D call. Trimming took off 0 bases at V and 1 base at J, with 12 bases between the two ends. The CDR3 length is 16 residues. CDR1 and CDR2 (germline): MNHEY, SVGAGI. The chain's CDR3 is CASSYSLGGKNTEAFF. CDR3 coding DNA: TGTGCCAGCAGTTACTCTCTCGGAGGAAAGAACACTGAAGCTTTCTTT.

This clone was seen once. This sequence joins TRBV19 and TRBJ2-7, with 10 bases aligning to TRBD1. CDR1 is LNHDA, CDR2 SQIVND, per germline (reference sequence). The ends lost 5 bases at V and 2 bases at J; junction bases unmatched: 3. The CDR3 spans 14 residues. The CDR3 sequence: CASSGGQGPYEQYF. In DNA form, the CDR3 reads TGTGCCAGTAGTGGGGGACAGGGGCCCTACGAGCAGTACTTC.

J is TRBJ2-7 and V is TRBV2; 12 bases are shared with TRBD2. This CDR3 has 16 amino acids. Germline loops: CDR1 SNHLY, CDR2 FYNNEI. V lost 2 bases, J lost 2 bases, and 4 bases stayed unmatched. For the CDR3, the DNA is TGTGCCAGCAGTGAATTAGGACTAGCGGGAACCTACGAGCAGTACTTC. It translates to CASSELGLAGTYEQYF.

This chain links TRBV19 with TRBJ2-7; D is ambiguous. This CDR3 comprises 14 residues. Looked up from germline, CDR1 is LNHDA and CDR2 is SQIVND (reference sequence). V lost 3 bases and J 6 bases, leaving 15 bases between the germline ends. CDR3 protein: CASSMIGLLPEQYF. Written as DNA, the CDR3 is TGTGCCAGTAGTATGATTGGGCTCCTCCCCGAGCAGTACTTC. Looking up the rest from reference TRBV19 and TRBJ2-7 gives the full variable domain: DGGITQSPKYLFRKEGQNVTLSCEQNLNHDAMYWYRQDPGQGLRLIYYSQIVNDFQKGDIAEGYSVSREKKESFPLTVTSAQKNPTAFYLCASSMIGLLPEQYFGPGTRLTVT.

The chain carries TRBV5-1 and TRBJ2-1; D unclear. Per the germline V gene, CDR1 is SGHRS and CDR2 is YFSETQ. The CDR3 consists of 13 residues. The V end was cut by 1 base, the J end by 9 bases, with 11 bases between. The CDR3 here is CASSLRVASEQFF. CDR3 nucleotide sequence: TGCGCCAGCAGCTTGCGTGTAGCTAGTGAGCAGTTCTTC.

In regard to this clone: One end of the junction does not line up with germline, which may come from a read error. The chain carries TRBV2 and TRBJ2-7; 7 bases fit TRBD2. The CDR3 contains 13 residues. Germline V gene lookup returns CDR1 SNHLY and CDR2 FYNNEI. The CDR3 sequence is CASSQVWDYEQCF. CDR3 DNA sequence: TGTGCCAGCAGCCAAGTCTGGGACTACGAGCAGTGCTTC.

The rearrangement joins TRBV5-6 to TRBJ1-1; 10 bases map to TRBD1. This CDR3 has 18 amino acids. Germline CDR1 reads SGHDT; CDR2 reads YYEEEE. Losses at the gene ends were 3 bases for V and 4 bases for J; bases not matched to a gene: 15. CDR3 sequence reads: CASSSVVNRDRGTTEAFF. As DNA, the CDR3 is TGTGCCAGCAGCTCGGTGGTTAACCGGGACAGGGGAACCACTGAAGCTTTCTTT.

The chain recombines TRBV19 with TRBJ1-5; TRBD1 might be the D (5 bases). The ends were cut back, 4 bases at V and 0 bases at J, with 10 bases in the middle. Germline CDR1 LNHDA, CDR2 SQIVND (reference sequence). The CDR3 has 15 residues. The CDR3 here is CASSTQDYSNQPQHF. In DNA, the CDR3 is TGTGCCAGTAGTACACAGGACTATAGCAATCAGCCCCAGCATTTT.

The CDR3 nucleotides are TGTGCCTGGAGTGTGGGCAGGGCAAATGAAAAACTGTTTTTT. Its protein product is CAWSVGRANEKLFF. V gene TRBV30 combines with J gene TRBJ1-4; tentatively, D is TRBD1 (5 bases). V was cut by 0 bases and J by 5 bases, with 10 bases left in between. This CDR3 comprises 14 residues. CDR1 is GTSNPN and CDR2 is SVGIG in the germline V gene (reference sequence).

The chain is built from TRBV15 and TRBJ2-7; D is ambiguous. Germline values: CDR1 LNHNV, CDR2 YYDKDF (reference sequence). The CDR3 spans 13 residues. V lost 5 bases to trimming and J lost 0 bases, with 8 bases between them. CDR3 DNA sequence: TGTGCCACCAGCGGCAGAAGCTCCTACGAGCAGTACTTC. The encoded protein is CATSGRSSYEQYF.

V and J are TRBV19 and TRBJ2-1; D is perhaps TRBD2 (6 bases). The CDR3 spans 17 residues. Germline loops: CDR1 LNHDA, CDR2 SQIVND (reference sequence). Deletions cut 7 bases from V and 2 bases from J, with 21 bases between. CDR3 protein: CASTVEGPGEAYNEQFF. The CDR3 region has the DNA TGTGCCAGTACGGTTGAGGGGCCCGGGGAGGCCTACAATGAGCAGTTCTTC. The full variable domain, rest sourced from reference TRBV19 and TRBJ2-1, is DGGITQSPKYLFRKEGQNVTLSCEQNLNHDAMYWYRQDPGQGLRLIYYSQIVNDFQKGDIAEGYSVSREKKESFPLTVTSAQKNPTAFYLCASTVEGPGEAYNEQFFGPGTRLTVL.

The chain uses TRBV5-1 and TRBJ1-3; TRBD1 might be the D (5 bases). Germline V CDR1 and CDR2: SGHRS, YFSETQ. Trimming removed 3 bases from V and 0 bases from J, with 10 bases in between. The CDR3 totals 15 residues. The CDR3 sequence: CASSSTGTSGNTIYF. As DNA, the CDR3 is TGCGCCAGCAGCTCTACAGGTACCTCTGGAAACACCATATATTTT.

The chain employs TRBV5-4 and TRBJ2-6, with 9 nucleotides matching TRBD1. V was clipped by 1 base and J by 2 bases; unmatched bases: 7. Looked up from germline, CDR1 is SGHNT and CDR2 is YYREEE (reference sequence). The CDR3 covers 18 residues. DNA for the CDR3: TGTGCCAGCAGCTTGTTTGGGACAGGGACTGCTGGGGCCAACGTCCTGACTTTC. Translated: CASSLFGTGTAGANVLTF.

Only one count was recorded for this clone. The chain uses TRBV27 and TRBJ2-1; 13 bases are a match to TRBD2. Germline V CDR1 and CDR2: MNHEY, SMNVEV (reference sequence). V lost 6 bases to trimming and J lost 8 bases; unmatched junction nucleotides: 4. The CDR3 sequence is 14 residues long. In DNA form, the CDR3 reads TGTGCCAGCAGCTGGACTAGCGGGGGTGATGAGCAGTTCTTC. Its translation is CASSWTSGGDEQFF.

The V call is TRBV11-2, the J call TRBJ1-2; TRBD1 agrees at 10 bases. Germline CDR1 is SGHAT and CDR2 is FQNNGV. Trimming cost V 0 bases and J 4 bases; bases outside gene matches: 5. CDR3 length: 16 residues. CDR3 bases: TGTGCCAGCAGCTTAGAGGGGACAGGGGCCTTCTATGGCTACACCTTC. It encodes CASSLEGTGAFYGYTF.

This chain uses TRBV4-1 with TRBJ2-7; maybe TRBD2 (5 bases). Trimming pared 7 bases from V and 5 bases from J, leaving 18 bases between. CDR1 and CDR2 from the germline V gene are MGHRA and YSYEKL. This CDR3 region has 14 residues. The CDR3 here is CASKRDLDRDEQYF. Written as DNA, the CDR3 is TGCGCCAGCAAACGGGATCTCGATAGGGACGAGCAGTACTTC.

This chain connects TRBV19 to TRBJ2-2, with 9 bases that match TRBD2. Germline assignment: CDR1 LNHDA and CDR2 SQIVND (reference sequence). The CDR3 spans 16 residues. The ends lost 6 bases at V and 2 bases at J; junction bases unmatched: 7. The CDR3 DNA reads as TGTGCCAGTAGCTCCGGACTAGCGTCCAACACCGGGGAGCTGTTTTTT. As protein: CASSSGLASNTGELFF.

The chain uses TRBV6-5 and TRBJ2-5, with no clear D. V lost 5 bases, J lost 1 base, and 11 bases lay in between. The CDR3 runs to 14 residues. The germline CDR1 and CDR2 sequences are MNHEY and SVGAGI. This CDR3 is CASSPPERQETQYF. CDR3 DNA: TGTGCCAGCAGTCCGCCTGAGCGCCAAGAGACCCAGTACTTC.

This clone was observed a single time. The genes are TRBV5-1 and TRBJ2-1, with a possible D match to TRBD1 (6 bases). Germline CDR1 reads SGHRS; CDR2 reads YFSETQ. The CDR3 spans 15 residues. The V gene lost 0 bases and the J gene lost 5 bases, with 12 bases spanning the gap. CDR3 nucleotide sequence: TGCGCCAGCAGCTTGGCACCAGGGGATGACAATGAGCAGTTCTTC. Its protein product is CASSLAPGDDNEQFF.

This sequence joins TRBV18 and TRBJ1-2, with D perhaps matching TRBD1 (6 bases). V was cut by 3 bases and J by 4 bases, with 9 bases left in between. Germline V lookup: CDR1 KGHSH, CDR2 LQKENI. The CDR3 has 13 amino acids. The CDR3 region has the DNA TGTGCCAGCTCACCGGACAGCGCCTATGGCTACACCTTC. Protein: CASSPDSAYGYTF.

The gene calls are TRBV5-4 and TRBJ2-7; 15 bases fit TRBD2. The trim removed 4 bases at V and 1 base at J, leaving 12 bases unmatched. The length of the CDR3 is 19 residues. Germline V gives CDR1 SGHNT, CDR2 YYREEE (reference sequence). The CDR3 reads CASSGGQGTSGRPSYEQYF. The CDR3 nucleotides read TGTGCCAGCAGCGGGGGACAGGGGACTAGCGGGAGGCCTTCCTACGAGCAGTACTTC.

This chain connects TRBV5-1 to TRBJ2-1; a weak D match, TRBD1 (5 bases). The CDR3 extends over 14 amino acids. V was trimmed by 0 bases and J by 4 bases, leaving 8 bases between them. Germline lookup yields CDR1 SGHRS and CDR2 YFSETQ. As DNA, the CDR3 is TGCGCCAGCAGCTTGGACAGGAGATACAATGAGCAGTTCTTC. This codes for CASSLDRRYNEQFF.

V gene TRBV28 combines with J gene TRBJ1-2; 9 nucleotides align to TRBD1. CDR3 size: 14 residues. The germline CDR1 and CDR2 sequences are MDHEN and SYDVKM. The junction had 5 bases not matched to a gene; V was cut back by 6 bases and J by 3 bases. The CDR3, as DNA: TGTGCCAGCAGCACGGGACAGGGAGACTATGGCTACACCTTC. It codes for CASSTGQGDYGYTF.

The chain links TRBV10-3 to TRBJ1-2; no definite D call. The V and J ends lost 1 base and 8 bases respectively, with 20 bases between them. The CDR3 runs to 16 residues. Germline assignment: CDR1 ENHRY and CDR2 SYGVKD. CDR3 nucleotide sequence: TGTGCCATCAGTGAGTTCCCCACAACCCAGACAAGAGGCTACACCTTC. This codes for CAISEFPTTQTRGYTF.